This T cell receptor (beta chain) was identified during a study of shared clonotypes between healthy human individuals. Replicate PCRs run on sorted subsets employed approximately 200 ng DNA, 25,000 to 35,000 T cell genomes. Sequenced by immunoSEQ multiplex PCR; TCRdb stores in-frame clones only, minus some. The data hold 1.5 million to 2.5 million clones, with about 95% observed a single time. Terminally differentiated effector memory CD45RA+ cells were excluded from the naive CD8 cells, which were CD45RO-negative and positively selected for CCR7. The sequence was collected from a man between 18 and 35 years old in good health. Input material: naive CD8+ T cells sorted from blood.

For the CDR3, the DNA is TGTGCCAGCAGCCCGAGTGGTAACACTGAAGCTTTCTTT. Translation: CASSPSGNTEAFF. The chain couples TRBV11-3 to TRBJ1-1; D ambiguous. Germline CDR1 SGHNT, CDR2 YENEEA. CDR3 length: 13 amino acids. Between the trimmed V and J ends, which lost 5 bases and 2 bases, there was a span of 9 bases. The full variable domain, in which reference TRBV11-3 and TRBJ1-1 provide the parts outside the CDR3, is EAGVVQSPRYKIIEKKQPVAFWCNPISGHNTLYWYLQNLGQGPELLIRYENEEAVDDSQLPKDRFSAERLKGVDSTLKIQPAELGDSAVYLCASSPSGNTEAFFGQGTRLTVV.